The rows below give T cell receptor beta chains drawn from one sample of a study of T cells in Graves' hyperthyroidism and ophthalmopathy. TCRdb passed the multiplex PCR reads through MiXCR, listing each CDR3 protein once. This table holds hundreds of thousands of distinct CDR3 sequences, approximately 36% found once. Sequencing was done on a sample of blood. The receptor set was obtained from a woman aged 40 to 50 with Graves' hyperthyroidism. The CDR3 runs from the conserved cysteine through the conserved F or W. D genes are given only for firm matches. The size of a clone is reported for some rows only, either as once, few or many, or as a class for expanded clones.

>NA|TRBJ1-5|TRBV5-1|NA
CASSLDGKNQPQHF
TGCGCCAGCAGCCTGGACGGTAAGAATCAGCCCCAGCATTTT
>NA|TRBJ1-5|TRBV10-3|many
CAISESGGGGQPQHF
TGTGCCATCAGTGAGTCGGGGGGTGGGGGTCAGCCCCAGCATTTT
>NA|TRBJ2-7|TRBV7-9|NA
CASSLVPGDSYEQYF
TGTGCCAGCAGCTTAGTCCCAGGGGACTCCTACGAGCAGTACTTC
>TRBD2|TRBJ2-5|TRBV5-1|few
CASSLAHGLGGETQYF
TGCGCCAGCAGCTTGGCCCACGGACTAGGAGGGGAGACCCAGTACTTC
>TRBD1|TRBJ1-3|TRBV7-2|few
CASSNARRGSGNTIYF
TGTGCCAGCAGCAACGCCCGCAGGGGGTCTGGAAACACCATATATTTT
>TRBD1|TRBJ1-5|TRBV15|NA
CATSVQGDYQPQHF
TGTGCCACCAGCGTACAGGGGGACTATCAGCCCCAGCATTTT
>NA|TRBJ1-4|TRBV10-3|many
CATAPQQGINEKLFF
TGTGCCACCGCTCCACAACAGGGAATCAATGAAAAACTGTTTTTT
>TRBD1|TRBJ2-5|TRBV30|once
CAWEQGFEETQYF
TGTGCCTGGGAACAGGGGTTTGAAGAGACCCAGTACTTC
>TRBD2|TRBJ2-7|TRBV9|NA
CASSVADAGGYEQYF
TGTGCCAGCAGCGTAGCTGATGCGGGGGGCTACGAGCAGTACTTC
>NA|TRBJ1-5|TRBV6-2/TRBV6-3|NA
CASRTGRIGASNQPQHF
TGTGCCAGCAGAACCGGGAGGATAGGGGCGAGCAATCAGCCCCAGCATTTT
>NA|TRBJ1-1|TRBV5-6|NA
CASSSWGYMNTEAFF
TGTGCCAGCAGCTCCTGGGGGTATATGAACACTGAAGCTTTCTTT
>NA|TRBJ1-1|TRBV12-3/TRBV12-4|NA
CASSPWVRVNTEAFF
TGTGCCAGCAGTCCATGGGTTCGGGTGAACACTGAAGCTTTCTTT
>NA|TRBJ1-5|TRBV11-2|many
CASSLDRAQPQHF
TGTGCCAGCAGCTTAGACAGGGCTCAGCCCCAGCATTTT
>NA|TRBJ1-4|TRBV9|many
CASSVGATNEKLFF
TGTGCCAGCAGCGTGGGTGCAACTAATGAAAAACTGTTTTTT
>NA|TRBJ1-2|TRBV29-1|NA
CSVDDGAYGYTF
TGCAGCGTTGACGACGGGGCCTATGGCTACACCTTC
>NA|TRBJ1-1|TRBV19|NA
CASRTRGEAFF
TGTGCCAGTAGGACCCGGGGTGAAGCTTTCTTT
>NA|TRBJ1-1|TRBV12-3/TRBV12-4|NA
CASSSRVNTEAFF
TGTGCCAGCAGTTCTAGGGTGAACACTGAAGCTTTCTTT
>NA|TRBJ2-7|TRBV25-1|many
CASSGAELGGHEQYF
TGTGCCAGCTCCGGGGCGGAACTCGGCGGCCACGAGCAGTACTTC
>NA|TRBJ1-2|TRBV20-1|many
CSARVNRDHGYTF
TGCAGTGCTAGAGTGAACAGGGACCATGGCTACACCTTC
>TRBD1|TRBJ2-2|TRBV9|NA
CASSVAQGQGRELFF
TGTGCCAGCAGCGTAGCTCAAGGACAGGGTCGGGAGCTGTTTTTT
>NA|TRBJ1-2|TRBV5-6|many
CASSSAYGYTF
TGTGCCAGCAGTTCCGCTTATGGCTACACCTTC
>NA|TRBJ1-1|TRBV24-1|many
CATGQRDTEAFF
TGTGCCACCGGACAGAGGGACACTGAAGCTTTCTTT